One and the same sample provided the 29 T cell receptor beta chains below, sequenced in a study of regulatory T cells in long-lasting Graves disease (dated by TCRdb to about 2021). In light of the paper, this sample's time point label describes: persistent/refractory GD, antithyroid drugs over 5 years with positive TRAb. For both TCR sequencing and RNA sequencing, RNA was extracted from PBMCs using TRIzol. Libraries were built with multiplex PCR. TCRdb records Illumina HiSeq 4000 as the sequencer. iRepertoire HTBI primers and Arm-PCR amplification of CDR3 regions were used to construct TCR beta libraries. In TCRdb, the public reads were trimmed at Q25 with fastp and aligned with MiXCR, with productive beta chains retained. Each entry is one CDR3 protein sequence, shown with its most common DNA and genes. The sample table lists 250,000 to 300,000 distinct CDR3 sequences, 20% to 25% of them with a count of one. The ten top clones hold roughly three fifths of the sample.

Sequenced material: peripheral blood mononuclear cells (PBMCs), taken when the disease was refractory, from a patient treated with antithyroid drugs. The receptors were sampled from a female donor with Graves disease.

This clonotype was found many times. One end of the junction is discordant with germline, which a read error may explain. The J gene is TRBJ2-2, the V gene TRBV20-1; 12 bases map to TRBD2. The CDR3 has 16 residues. Germline V gene lookup returns CDR1 DFQATT and CDR2 SNEGSKA (reference sequence). The CDR3 loop is CSARDWTSGNSGELFF. The CDR3 nucleotides are TGCAGTGCTAGAGATTGGACTAGCGGGAACTCCGGGGAGCTGTTTTTT.

This chain joins TRBV19 and TRBJ2-5, with TRBD1 identical over 8 bases. This CDR3 is 14 amino acids long. Germline CDR1 reads LNHDA; CDR2 reads SQIVND (reference sequence). Trimming removed 3 bases from V and 1 base from J; junction bases left unmatched: 1. The CDR3 DNA reads as TGTGCCAGTAGTATTACAGGGGGCCAAGAGACCCAGTACTTC. Its protein is CASSITGGQETQYF.

The V gene is TRBV30, the J gene TRBJ1-1, with a tentative D call TRBD1 (5 bases). Germline V gives CDR1 GTSNPN, CDR2 SVGIG (reference sequence). The CDR3 loop spans 13 amino acids. V was clipped by 4 bases and J by 0 bases, with 9 bases between them. This CDR3 is CAWTPQVNTEAFF. CDR3 DNA sequence: TGTGCCTGGACCCCACAGGTGAACACTGAAGCTTTCTTT.

The chain uses TRBV5-5 and TRBJ2-2, with D unclear. Trimming shortened V by 7 bases and J by 4 bases, and 8 bases separated the two germline ends. Germline values: CDR1 SGHKS, CDR2 YYEKEE (reference sequence). The CDR3 covers 12 residues. The CDR3 sequence: CASEKSTGELFF. The CDR3 DNA reads as TGTGCCAGCGAGAAGTCCACCGGGGAGCTGTTTTTT.

This clonotype was seen ten or more times. The V and J genes are TRBV7-9 and TRBJ1-3; D call uncertain. Germline V lookup: CDR1 SEHNR, CDR2 FQNEAQ (reference sequence). The length of the CDR3 is 13 residues. With 3 bases removed from V and 0 bases from J, the gap between germline ends came to 3 bases. This CDR3 is CASSLGSGNTIYF. CDR3 DNA sequence: TGTGCCAGCAGCTTGGGCTCTGGAAACACCATATATTTT. Variable domain in full (rest from reference TRBV7-9 and TRBJ1-3): DTGVSQNPRHKITKRGQNVTFRCDPISEHNRLYWYRQTLGQGPEFLTYFQNEAQLEKSRLLSDRFSAERPKGSFSTLEIQRTEQGDSAMYLCASSLGSGNTIYFGEGSWLTVV.

The chain uses TRBV3-1 and TRBJ2-3, with D perhaps TRBD1 or TRBD2 (5 bases each). V lost 4 bases and J lost 4, with 15 bases in between. The CDR3 is 15 residues long. CDR1 LGHDT and CDR2 YNNKEL come from the germline V gene (reference sequence). The CDR3 sequence: CASSLFGTIPDTQYF. CDR3 DNA: TGTGCCAGCAGCCTCTTTGGGACCATTCCAGATACGCAGTATTTT.

This clonotype was seen ten or more times. V is TRBV6-1 and J is TRBJ2-5; D is possibly TRBD2 (7 bases). Trimming removed 4 bases at V and 14 bases at J, with 20 bases between. The CDR3 length is 13 residues. Germline assignment: CDR1 MNHNS and CDR2 SASEGT. The CDR3, as DNA: TGTGCCAGCAGTGGGGAGGGGGGGGCCCCCCCCTACTTC. This encodes CASSGEGGAPPYF.

This clonotype turned up a few times. The chain joins TRBV19 to TRBJ1-1; D perhaps matches TRBD1 (6 bases). Germline-derived CDR1 and CDR2 are LNHDA and SQIVND (reference sequence). V was shortened by 2 bases and J by 1 base, with 11 bases between the two germline ends. The CDR3 spans 15 residues. The CDR3 reads CASSINLGQNTEAFF. CDR3 nucleotide sequence: TGTGCCAGTAGTATAAATCTGGGACAGAACACTGAAGCTTTCTTT.

The chain has TRBV20-1 and TRBJ2-7, with a possible D match to TRBD2 (6 bases). Germline-derived CDR1 and CDR2 are DFQATT and SNEGSKA (reference sequence). V lost 7 bases and J lost 4, with 17 bases in between. CDR3 size: 13 residues. The CDR3: CSVWDGGFYEQYF. CDR3 nucleotides: TGCAGTGTGTGGGACGGGGGATTTTACGAGCAGTACTTC.

This clonotype was observed a handful of times. The genes are TRBV6-1 and TRBJ2-2; D gene unclear. Trimming removed 5 bases at V and 1 base at J, with 5 bases between. CDR1 and CDR2 (germline): MNHNS, SASEGT. This CDR3 has 13 residues. The CDR3 sequence is CASSRLNTGELFF. The DNA of the CDR3 is TGTGCCAGCAGTCGACTGAACACCGGGGAGCTGTTTTTT.

This clonotype was recorded many times. This sequence joins TRBV7-8 and TRBJ2-7, with 14 bases lining up with TRBD2. V lost 5 bases and J lost 3; bases outside the gene matches: 3. Germline V gives CDR1 SGHVS, CDR2 FQNEAQ. This CDR3 has 15 residues. This chain's CDR3 is CASSRGTSGSYEQYF. The CDR3 bases are TGTGCCAGCAGCCGTGGGACTAGCGGGAGCTACGAGCAGTACTTC.

The chain joins TRBV19 to TRBJ1-1; D may be TRBD1 (6 bases). The CDR3 runs 14 residues. The V end was cut by 5 bases, the J end by 11 bases, with 21 bases between. Looked up from germline, CDR1 is LNHDA and CDR2 is SQIVND (reference sequence). The CDR3 protein is CASSPGLGGLGAFF. Written as DNA, the CDR3 is TGTGCCAGTAGTCCAGGACTGGGGGGCCTCGGGGCTTTCTTT.

This clonotype has just a few counts. V usage is TRBV7-6 and J usage is TRBJ1-1; TRBD1 aligns across 8 bases. V shed 4 bases, J shed 5 bases, and the junction held 9 bases outside the gene matches. Germline CDR1 and CDR2: SGHVS and FNYEAQ. This CDR3 contains 15 residues. CDR3 bases: TGTGCCAGCAGCTCTTCTCAGGGGGCGGGGACTGAAGCTTTCTTT. Amino acids: CASSSSQGAGTEAFF.

At least ten counts were recorded for this clonotype. V and J are TRBV7-2 and TRBJ2-7; perhaps TRBD2 as D (6 bases). Germline CDR1 is SGHTA and CDR2 is FQGNSA. The V gene lost 2 bases and the J gene lost 0 bases, with 14 bases spanning the gap. CDR3 length: 16 residues. The CDR3 loop reads CASSLFGGASSYEQYF. The DNA for the CDR3 is TGTGCCAGCAGCTTATTTGGCGGGGCGAGCTCCTACGAGCAGTACTTC.

For the CDR3, the DNA is TGCAGTGCTCTGGGACTAGCGGGAGAAGGGCCCTACGAGCAGTACTTC. Encoded protein: CSALGLAGEGPYEQYF. J is TRBJ2-7 and V is TRBV20-1; 14 nucleotides line up with TRBD2. Germline CDR1 DFQATT, CDR2 SNEGSKA (reference sequence). Trimming removed 5 bases from V and 2 bases from J; junction bases left unmatched: 8. The CDR3 runs 16 residues.

This chain uses TRBV19 with TRBJ1-1; D may be TRBD1 (6 bases). The V end was cut by 8 bases, the J end by 6 bases, with 19 bases between. The CDR3 spans 14 residues. Germline CDR1 is LNHDA and CDR2 is SQIVND (reference sequence). The chain's CDR3 is CASQQGWGKPEAFF. The CDR3 DNA follows: TGTGCCAGTCAACAGGGCTGGGGAAAGCCTGAAGCTTTCTTT. Based on the CDR3 plus reference TRBV19 and TRBJ1-1, the full variable domain is DGGITQSPKYLFRKEGQNVTLSCEQNLNHDAMYWYRQDPGQGLRLIYYSQIVNDFQKGDIAEGYSVSREKKESFPLTVTSAQKNPTAFYLCASQQGWGKPEAFFGQGTRLTVV.

This clonotype has only a few counts. The CDR3 protein is CSARSAGYTGELFF. CDR3 sequence (DNA): TGCAGTGCTAGATCTGCGGGATACACCGGGGAGCTGTTTTTT. V and J are TRBV20-1 and TRBJ2-2; possible D gene TRBD2, 6 bases. CDR3 size: 14 residues. Germline assignment: CDR1 DFQATT and CDR2 SNEGSKA (reference sequence). Trimming cost V 2 bases and J 3 bases, with 10 bases left between them.

This clonotype was observed many times. The chain employs TRBV2 and TRBJ2-7; no definite D call. The CDR3 has 11 amino acids. Trimming shortened V by 6 bases and J by 1 base, and 4 bases separated the two germline ends. Germline V lookup: CDR1 SNHLY, CDR2 FYNNEI. The CDR3 sequence is CASRVSYEQYF. Here the CDR3 DNA reads TGTGCCAGCAGGGTTTCCTACGAGCAGTACTTC.

V and J are TRBV7-9 and TRBJ2-7; 7 bases match TRBD1. This CDR3 comprises 16 residues. V was pared by 3 bases and J by 0 bases, with 8 bases of the junction left unmatched. CDR1 and CDR2 from the germline V gene are SEHNR and FQNEAQ (reference sequence). The CDR3 sequence is CASSLSLDRLSYEQYF. CDR3 DNA: TGTGCCAGCAGCTTGAGTCTGGACAGGCTCTCCTACGAGCAGTACTTC.

This clonotype turned up a few times. The gene calls are TRBV20-1 and TRBJ1-1; no clear D. The ends were cut back, 6 bases at V and 3 bases at J, with 14 bases in the middle. CDR1 DFQATT and CDR2 SNEGSKA come from the germline V gene (reference sequence). This CDR3 has 13 residues. The CDR3 DNA reads TGCAGTGCGGTAAGGAAAGGAGACACTGAAGCTTTCTTT. It yields the protein CSAVRKGDTEAFF.

The chain carries TRBV11-2 and TRBJ1-2, with 7 bases that match TRBD1. The germline gives CDR1 SGHAT, CDR2 FQNNGV. V shed 3 bases, J shed 2 bases, and the junction held 6 bases outside the gene matches. The CDR3 sequence is 15 residues long. The CDR3 sequence: CASSFRQGANYGYTF. The CDR3 nucleotides are TGTGCCAGCAGCTTCCGACAGGGAGCGAACTATGGCTACACCTTC.

This clonotype showed up many times. The chain carries TRBV11-2 and TRBJ1-2; D perhaps matches TRBD1 (6 bases). V was cut by 5 bases and J by 4 bases, with 17 bases left in between. The CDR3 spans 15 residues. The germline V gene encodes CDR1 SGHAT and CDR2 FQNNGV. The CDR3 here is CASSNLQGVGYGYTF. The CDR3 coding sequence is TGTGCCAGCAGCAATTTACAGGGAGTCGGCTATGGCTACACCTTC. Full variable domain (rest looked up from reference TRBV11-2 and TRBJ1-2): EAGVAQSPRYKIIEKRQSVAFWCNPISGHATLYWYQQILGQGPKLLIQFQNNGVVDDSQLPKDRFSAERLKGVDSTLKIQPAKLEDSAVYLCASSNLQGVGYGYTFGSGTRLTVV.

This clonotype was counted between two and nine times. The chain couples TRBV6-1 to TRBJ2-6; no reliable D call. In germline, CDR1 is MNHNS, CDR2 SASEGT. CDR3 length: 10 amino acids. Trimming took 9 bases from V and 9 from J, leaving 6 bases between them. CDR3 in amino acids: CASGYNVLTF. The CDR3 bases are TGTGCCAGTGGGTACAACGTCCTGACTTTC.

This clonotype was seen many times. The chain couples TRBV20-1 to TRBJ2-7; 12 bases are a match to TRBD2. The CDR3 is 16 residues long. The germline V gene has CDR1 DFQATT and CDR2 SNEGSKA (reference sequence). V lost 0 bases to trimming and J lost 5 bases; unmatched junction nucleotides: 8. CDR3 nucleotide sequence: TGCAGTGCTAGAGATGAGGTAACTAGCGGGAGGCACGAGCAGTACTTC. Amino acids: CSARDEVTSGRHEQYF.

This clonotype was recorded at least ten times. The chain combines TRBV6-2 or TRBV6-3 with TRBJ1-1, with D hard to call. CDR1 MNHEY and CDR2 SVGEGT come from the germline V gene. The ends were cut back, 2 bases at V and 3 bases at J, with 10 bases in the middle. This CDR3 region has 14 residues. The CDR3 nucleotides read TGTGCCAGCAGTTACCAGGATGCAGACACTGAAGCTTTCTTT. Protein product: CASSYQDADTEAFF.

As for this clonotype: This may come from a read error, since a much larger clone is one base off. The V call is TRBV28, the J call TRBJ2-2; no definite D call. The CDR3 is 14 amino acids. Looked up from germline, CDR1 is MDHEN and CDR2 is SYDVKM. The CDR3: CASTQSTNAGELFF. The CDR3 nucleotides are TGTGCCAGCACGCAGTCGACGAACGCCGGGGAGCTGTTTTTT.

Many counts were recorded for this clonotype. The V call is TRBV7-6, the J call TRBJ2-5; 7 bases fit TRBD1. Germline lookup yields CDR1 SGHVS and CDR2 FNYEAQ. The CDR3 has 17 residues. The trim removed 4 bases at V and 2 bases at J, leaving 13 bases unmatched. The CDR3 is CASSSLTLPGQQETQYF. The DNA for the CDR3 is TGTGCCAGCAGCTCCTTAACATTACCGGGACAGCAAGAGACCCAGTACTTC.

The chain employs TRBV20-1 and TRBJ1-2; D gene uncertain. Germline assignment: CDR1 DFQATT and CDR2 SNEGSKA (reference sequence). V was clipped by 6 bases and J by 7 bases, with 12 bases between them. The CDR3 has 11 amino acids. The CDR3 here is CSAPNRGGYTF. The CDR3 DNA follows: TGCAGTGCGCCGAACAGAGGTGGCTACACCTTC.

This clonotype was seen ten or more times. The chain joins TRBV28 to TRBJ1-6, with D possibly being TRBD1 (5 bases). The CDR3 spans 14 residues. Trimming took off 6 bases at V and 1 base at J, with 7 bases between the two ends. The germline CDR1 and CDR2 sequences are MDHEN and SYDVKM. CDR3 loop: CASRGQSYNSPLHF. In DNA, the CDR3 is TGTGCCAGCAGAGGACAATCCTATAATTCACCCCTCCACTTT.